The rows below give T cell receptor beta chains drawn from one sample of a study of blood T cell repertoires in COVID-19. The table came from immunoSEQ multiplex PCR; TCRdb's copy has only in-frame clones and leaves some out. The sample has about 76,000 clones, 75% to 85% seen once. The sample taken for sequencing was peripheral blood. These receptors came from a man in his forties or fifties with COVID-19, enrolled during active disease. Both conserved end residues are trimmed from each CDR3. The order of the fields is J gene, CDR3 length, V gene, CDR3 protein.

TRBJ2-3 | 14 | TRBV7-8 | ASSLREGRLGDTQY
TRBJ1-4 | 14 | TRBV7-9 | ASSLAGQGGNEKLF
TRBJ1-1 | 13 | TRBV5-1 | ASSLRQGRLAEAF
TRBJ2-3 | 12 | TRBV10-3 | AISDRAGTDTQY
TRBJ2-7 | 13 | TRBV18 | ASSLGTGHPYEQY
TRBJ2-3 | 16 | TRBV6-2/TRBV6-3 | ASSPEGRLAGVPDTQY
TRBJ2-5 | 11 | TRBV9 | ASRASGQETQY
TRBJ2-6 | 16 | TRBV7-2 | ASSLPPTTGYGANVLT
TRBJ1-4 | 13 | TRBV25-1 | ASSGRTGDLGKLF
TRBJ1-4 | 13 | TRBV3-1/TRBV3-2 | ASSPRGMGNEKLF
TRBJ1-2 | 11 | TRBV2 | ASSESVNYGYT
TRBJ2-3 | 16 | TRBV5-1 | ASSSSGTQSAGTDTQY
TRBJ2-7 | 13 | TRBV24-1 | ATSDGLGVGREQY
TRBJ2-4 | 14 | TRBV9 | ASSPPGSGRANIQY